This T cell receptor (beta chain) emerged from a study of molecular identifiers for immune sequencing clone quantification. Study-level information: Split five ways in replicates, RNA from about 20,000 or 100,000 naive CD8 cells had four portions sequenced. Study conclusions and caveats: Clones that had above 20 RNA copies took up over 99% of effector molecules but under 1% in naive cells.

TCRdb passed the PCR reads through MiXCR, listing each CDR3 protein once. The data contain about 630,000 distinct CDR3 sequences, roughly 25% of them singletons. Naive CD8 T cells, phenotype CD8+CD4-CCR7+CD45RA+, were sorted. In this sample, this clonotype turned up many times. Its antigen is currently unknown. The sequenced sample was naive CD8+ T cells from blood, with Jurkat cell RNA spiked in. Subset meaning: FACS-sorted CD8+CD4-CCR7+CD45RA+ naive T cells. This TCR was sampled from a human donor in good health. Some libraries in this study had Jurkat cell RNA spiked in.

The CDR3 bases are TGTGCCAGCAGTTTAAGGGTTCGGCTAGCGGAGCAGTACTTC. Its translation is CASSLRVRLAEQYF. V usage is TRBV28 and J usage is TRBJ2-7; D is perhaps TRBD2 (6 bases). V was clipped by 2 bases and J by 7 bases, with 15 bases between them. Per germline, CDR1 MDHEN and CDR2 SYDVKM. This CDR3 has 14 amino acids. The full variable domain, its missing parts supplied by reference TRBV28 and TRBJ2-7, is DVKVTQSSRYLVKRTGEKVFLECVQDMDHENMFWYRQDPGLGLRLIYFSYDVKMKEKGDIPEGYSVSREKKERFSLILESASTNQTSMYLCASSLRVRLAEQYFGPGTRLTVT.